The clone carrying this T cell receptor beta chain was recorded only once. Sequencing used immunoSEQ multiplex PCR; TCRdb keeps in-frame clones, though not all of them. The table shows roughly 25,000 clones, with roughly 87% occurring only once. These data originate in a study of lymphopenia after photon versus proton radiotherapy. This receptor was taken from a man in his fifties or sixties with gastric cancer. This material consisted of peripheral blood, taken from a patient treated with photon-based radiotherapy.

As DNA, the CDR3 is TGTGCCAGCAGCTTGGGAGGGGCCTGGGCTAACTATGGCTACACCTTC. Translating gives CASSLGGAWANYGYTF. V usage is TRBV5-4 and J usage is TRBJ1-2; tentative D call: TRBD1 (5 bases). Germline values: CDR1 SGHNT, CDR2 YYREEE (reference sequence). CDR3 length equals 16 residues. V dropped 0 bases and J dropped 0 bases, with 12 bases sitting between them.